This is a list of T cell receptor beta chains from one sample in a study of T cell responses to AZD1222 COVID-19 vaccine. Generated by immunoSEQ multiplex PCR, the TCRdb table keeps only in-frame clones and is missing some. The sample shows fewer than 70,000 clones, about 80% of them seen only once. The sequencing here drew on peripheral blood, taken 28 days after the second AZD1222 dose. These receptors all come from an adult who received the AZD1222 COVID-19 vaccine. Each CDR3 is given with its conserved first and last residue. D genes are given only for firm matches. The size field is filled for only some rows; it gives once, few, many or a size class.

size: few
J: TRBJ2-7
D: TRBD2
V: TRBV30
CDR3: CAWSVAGGGYEQYF
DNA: TGTGCCTGGAGTGTAGCGGGAGGGGGCTACGAGCAGTACTTC

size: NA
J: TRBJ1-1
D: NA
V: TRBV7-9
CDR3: CASSRSRSFEAFF
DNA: TGTGCCAGCAGCCGTAGTCGGAGTTTTGAAGCTTTCTTT

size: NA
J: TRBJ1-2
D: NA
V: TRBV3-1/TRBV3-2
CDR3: CASSPTGLGPYGYTF
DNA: TGTGCCAGCAGCCCTACTGGTCTGGGCCCTTATGGCTACACCTTC

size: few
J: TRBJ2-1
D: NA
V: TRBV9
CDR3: CASSVMVMSEQFF
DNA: TGTGCCAGCAGCGTGATGGTGATGAGTGAGCAGTTCTTC

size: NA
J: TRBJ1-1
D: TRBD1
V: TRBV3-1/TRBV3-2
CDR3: CASSQGFGTGVGEAFF
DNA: TGTGCCAGCAGCCAAGGGTTCGGGACAGGGGTTGGTGAAGCTTTCTTT

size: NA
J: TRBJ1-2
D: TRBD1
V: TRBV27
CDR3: CASSRPGQGASGYTF
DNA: TGTGCCAGCAGTCGGCCGGGACAGGGGGCTTCTGGCTACACCTTC

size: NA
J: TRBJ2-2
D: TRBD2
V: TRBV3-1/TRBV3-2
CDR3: CASSQAGGGAAGELFF
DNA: TGTGCCAGCAGCCAAGCAGGCGGGGGGGCCGCCGGGGAGCTGTTTTTT

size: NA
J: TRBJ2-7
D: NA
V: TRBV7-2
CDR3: CASSPRSGLEQYF
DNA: TGTGCCAGCAGCCCCCGTAGCGGACTCGAGCAGTACTTC

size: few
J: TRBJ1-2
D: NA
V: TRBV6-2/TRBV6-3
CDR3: CASSYAGRKIYGYTF
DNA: TGTGCCAGCAGTTACGCGGGCAGAAAGATCTATGGCTACACCTTC

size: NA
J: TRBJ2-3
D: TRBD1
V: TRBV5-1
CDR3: CASSTSPTGGLADTQYF
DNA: TGCGCCAGCAGCACCAGTCCGACAGGGGGGTTAGCAGATACGCAGTATTTT

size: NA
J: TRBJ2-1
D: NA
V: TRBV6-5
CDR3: CASSYDNYNEQFF
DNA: TGTGCCAGCAGTTACGACAACTACAATGAGCAGTTCTTC

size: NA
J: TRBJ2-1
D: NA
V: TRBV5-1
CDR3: CASSLGLRTTDEQFF
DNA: TGCGCCAGCAGCTTGGGTTTGCGGACTACGGATGAGCAGTTCTTC

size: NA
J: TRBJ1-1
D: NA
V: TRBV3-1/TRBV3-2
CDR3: CASSPPNLGPEAFF
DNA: TGTGCCAGCAGCCCGCCAAACCTCGGTCCTGAAGCTTTCTTT

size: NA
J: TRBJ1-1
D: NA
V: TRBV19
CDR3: CASRPDGPEAFF
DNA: TGTGCCAGTAGACCCGACGGCCCTGAAGCTTTCTTT

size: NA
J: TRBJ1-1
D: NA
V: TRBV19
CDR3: CASSIGLSGLTEAFF
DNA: TGTGCCAGTAGTATAGGACTCTCCGGGTTGACTGAAGCTTTCTTT

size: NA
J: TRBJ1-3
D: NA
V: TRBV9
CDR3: CASSPTAEGGFSGNTIYF
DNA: TGTGCCAGCAGCCCCACTGCCGAAGGCGGCTTCTCTGGAAACACCATATATTTT

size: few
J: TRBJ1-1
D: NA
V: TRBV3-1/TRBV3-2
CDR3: CASSQHGVTEAFF
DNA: TGTGCCAGCAGCCAACATGGGGTCACTGAAGCTTTCTTT

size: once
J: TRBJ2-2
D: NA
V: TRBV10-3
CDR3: CAISESSPGELFF
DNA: TGTGCCATCAGTGAGTCTTCTCCCGGGGAGCTGTTTTTT

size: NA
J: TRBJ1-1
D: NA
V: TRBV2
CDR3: CASRGQLINTEAFF
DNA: TGTGCCAGCAGGGGACAACTCATAAACACTGAAGCTTTCTTT

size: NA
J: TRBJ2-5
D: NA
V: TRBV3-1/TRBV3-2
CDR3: CASSQVVAGRETQYF
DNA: TGTGCCAGCAGCCAAGTGGTAGCCGGGCGTGAGACCCAGTACTTC

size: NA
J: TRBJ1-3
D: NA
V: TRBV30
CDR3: CAWSPPGSGNTIYF
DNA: TGTGCCTGGAGTCCCCCGGGATCTGGAAACACCATATATTTT

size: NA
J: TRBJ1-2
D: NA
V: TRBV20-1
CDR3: CSASWGGRNYGYTF
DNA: TGCAGTGCTAGTTGGGGTGGTAGGAACTATGGCTACACCTTC